This T cell receptor (beta chain) was found in a study of blood T cell repertoires in COVID-19. The assay was immunoSEQ multiplex PCR, and TCRdb's table has in-frame clones only and misses some. The sample comprises some 270,000 clones, about 85% of which are singletons, and 0.87% rests with the top ten. The CDR3 consists of 16 residues. The ends lost 2 bases at V and 1 base at J; junction bases unmatched: 6. Germline V lookup: CDR1 MNHNS, CDR2 SASEGT. This clone was seen a handful of times. The source material was peripheral blood. This chain connects TRBV6-1 to TRBJ2-3, with 7 bases fitting TRBD1. The sequence derives from a human donor with COVID-19, enrolled during active disease. The donor label of this sample is uncertain. The CDR3 reads CASSERGQDGTDTQYF. The CDR3 coding sequence is TGTGCCAGCAGTGAAAGGGGGCAGGACGGCACAGATACGCAGTATTTT.